This T cell receptor (beta chain) was recorded in a study of blood T cells in healthy people across ages (dated by TCRdb to 2015 to 2017). The study in broad terms: In model experiments, roughly one uniquely barcoded TCR beta cDNA molecule per two T cells was captured by template switching. The study measured age-related changes in TCR beta repertoire diversity using deep sequencing normalized with unique cDNA molecular identifiers. The donors were divided into four age groups: young (average around 16 years), middle-aged (approximately 41), aged (approximately 59) and long-lived (82). To avoid experimental bias, donors of different ages were spread randomly across the sequencing lanes. For two donors (one aged 18 to 30 and one aged 80 or older), the study analyzed two additional independent replicas of 1 million unique cDNA reads from the same blood draw. The paper's findings and limits, for the study overall: Observed TCR beta diversity per million T cells fell roughly linearly with age, and a significant reduction was already apparent by age roughly 40. Since profiling was done on bulk unsorted PBMCs, naive and antigen-experienced compartments could not be conclusively compared. Because the CMV infection status of the donors was unknown, age-related changes in expanded clonotypes may potentially have been confounded. Observed TCR beta diversity correlated strongly with the percentage of naive T cells measured by flow cytometry. The long-lived group showed more naive CD4+ T cells, fewer expanded clones and increased TCR diversity than the aged group, suggesting age selection. Total diversity estimates from one million sequenced T cells were considered lower bounds and underestimates.

On this clonotype: Its antigen remains unidentified. Within one base of it there is no much larger clone, and no base qualities were kept.

The library was generated by 5' RACE. TCRdb lists the instrument as Illumina HiSeq 2500. A second PCR of roughly 7 to 12 cycles was performed with a sample-barcoded 5' primer and a J-beta primer mix. A unique molecular identifier was introduced onto each TCR beta cDNA molecule by a template-switch 5' adaptor carrying 12 random nucleotides. At least 2.5 million CDR3-containing paired-end reads were obtained from each sample. All of the RNA was converted into first-strand cDNA using the Mint cDNA synthesis kit, with a TRBC-specific oligonucleotide serving as the primer. Following uracil-DNA glycosylase treatment, a first 18-cycle PCR with universal primers M1SS and BC2_uni_R was performed on all cDNA. The paper's processing steps were these. For normalization, 1 million high-quality reads, each with a distinct molecular identifier, were randomly selected from each sample. Reads sharing molecular identifiers were discarded rather than binned into consensus sequences. CDR3 identification, clonotype clustering and error correction used MiTCR with a Q25 quality threshold and the strictest error-elimination algorithm. A nonparametric unseen species model using Euler transformation provided a lower-bound estimate of total TCR beta diversity. TCRdb ran its own pipeline on the public reads, namely fastp trimming at Q25 and MiXCR clone calling, and kept in-frame beta chains. A single entry per CDR3 protein holds the most common genes and DNA from its merged rows. The V and J calls shown here were made by TCRdb, not taken from the authors' results. Present in this sample are 780,000 or so distinct CDR3 sequences, approximately 60% of which were seen just once. The ten most abundant clones make up roughly 24% of the sample.

The roughly 38 donors, aged about 6 to 95 years, were systemically healthy Caucasian individuals from Russia. Each donor gave roughly 9.5 milliliters of peripheral blood, collected into EDTA-treated Vacutainer tubes. PBMCs were isolated by Ficoll-Paque density-gradient centrifugation, with at least 6 million obtained per sample. Trizol reagent was used to extract total RNA from PBMCs, with at least 5 micrograms per sample. The percentages of naive CD45RAhigh/CD27high T cells were determined by flow cytometry on a PBMC aliquot from every donor. The CDR3 numbers 14 residues from cysteine through phenylalanine. Only CDR3 DNA remains: 42 bases, in frame from the first base. The V end loses 2 bases and the J end loses 4 bases, and a stretch of 10 bases separates them. The germline V gene supplies CDR1 MDHEN and CDR2 SYDVKM.

Recombination joined TRBV28 with TRBJ2-3, with TRBD1 perhaps the D gene, on 5 matching bases. Sequencing used blood. This clonotype was obtained from a man aged 35-49 years in good health. The CDR3 loop reads CASSLAQGPDTQYF. The DNA sequence is TGTGCCAGCAGTTTAGCGCAGGGCCCAGATACGCAGTATTTT.